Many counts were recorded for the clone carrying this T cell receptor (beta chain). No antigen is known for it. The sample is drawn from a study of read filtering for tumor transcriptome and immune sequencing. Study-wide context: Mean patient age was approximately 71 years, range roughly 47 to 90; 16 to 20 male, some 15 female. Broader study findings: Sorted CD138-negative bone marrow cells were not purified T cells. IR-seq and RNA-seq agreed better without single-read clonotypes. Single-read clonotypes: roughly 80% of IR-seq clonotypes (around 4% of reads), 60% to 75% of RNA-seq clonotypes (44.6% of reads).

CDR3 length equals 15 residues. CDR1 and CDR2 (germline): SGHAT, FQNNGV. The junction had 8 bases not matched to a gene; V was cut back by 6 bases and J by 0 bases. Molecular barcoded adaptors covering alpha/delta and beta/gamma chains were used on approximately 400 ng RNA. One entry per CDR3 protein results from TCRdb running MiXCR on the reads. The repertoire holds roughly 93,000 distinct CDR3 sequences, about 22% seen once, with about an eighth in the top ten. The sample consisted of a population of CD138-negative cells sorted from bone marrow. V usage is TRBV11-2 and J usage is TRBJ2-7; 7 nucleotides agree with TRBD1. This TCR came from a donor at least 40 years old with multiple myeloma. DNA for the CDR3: TGTGCCAGCAGGCGAACGGGGACAGCCTCCTACGAGCAGTACTTC. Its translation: CASRRTGTASYEQYF.